These 15 T cell receptor beta chains were sequenced from one sample in a study of CD8+ T cells in alopecia areata. RNA was isolated and reverse transcribed to cDNA, the sequencing template. Only in-frame clones appear in the TCRdb table, and some are missing; sequencing was by immunoSEQ multiplex PCR. The repertoire includes approximately 210,000 clones, approximately 72% of them detected once, and more than 0.95% sits in the top ten. Treatment specified: oral pan-JAK inhibitor, 5-10 mg twice daily. This sample comprised CD4+ T cells sorted from blood, obtained around week 42, from a patient treated with tofacitinib. Receptors were obtained from a human donor with alopecia areata.

The table lists this clone with a count of one. The CDR3 protein is CSARQGAENTEAFF. For the CDR3, the DNA is TGCAGCGCTAGACAGGGGGCGGAGAACACTGAAGCTTTCTTT. The chain links TRBV29-1 to TRBJ1-1; 10 nucleotides line up with TRBD1. The germline gives CDR1 SQVTM, CDR2 ANQGSEA. J lost 1 base, V lost 7 bases, and 6 bases had no gene match. CDR3 length: 14 amino acids.

This clone was seen a handful of times. The chain recombines TRBV10-3 with TRBJ2-7, with 10 bases fitting TRBD1. Germline-derived CDR1 and CDR2 are ENHRY and SYGVKD. This CDR3 is 13 amino acids long. The trim removed 10 bases at V and 7 bases at J, leaving 10 bases unmatched. DNA of the CDR3: TGTGCCACAGTGGGACAGGGGACGGGTGAGCAGTACTTC. Protein: CATVGQGTGEQYF.

A word on this clone: This same CDR3 is encoded by further DNA sequences in the sample. The chain combines TRBV30 with TRBJ2-7; D not resolved. Germline CDR1 GTSNPN, CDR2 SVGIG (reference sequence). The CDR3 sequence is 12 residues long. Trimming took off 0 bases at V and 1 base at J, with 4 bases between the two ends. CDR3 in amino acids: CAWSVRSYEQYF. CDR3 DNA sequence: TGTGCCTGGAGTGTACGTTCCTACGAGCAGTACTTC.

A word on this clone: Other DNA sequences of this sample code for an identical CDR3. The chain uses TRBV10-3 and TRBJ1-2, with 9 nucleotides matching TRBD1. The CDR3 sequence is 16 residues long. After removal of 0 bases from V and 2 bases from J, the junction contained 4 bases not matched to a gene. Germline loops: CDR1 ENHRY, CDR2 SYGVKD. CDR3 in amino acids: CAISESRGQGNYGYTF. The DNA of the CDR3 is TGTGCCATCAGTGAGTCTCGGGGACAGGGAAACTATGGCTACACCTTC.

This chain connects TRBV15 to TRBJ2-1; 8 bases map to TRBD2. Germline V gene lookup returns CDR1 LNHNV and CDR2 YYDKDF (reference sequence). J was trimmed by 5 bases and V by 1 base; bases with no gene match: 10. The CDR3 is 17 residues long. The CDR3 DNA follows: TGTGCCACCAGCAGAGGCGGGGGGCGGATTTTGGACAATGAGCAGTTCTTC. It is translated as CATSRGGGRILDNEQFF.

This sequence joins TRBV5-4 and TRBJ1-5; no definite D call. Looked up from germline, CDR1 is SGHNT and CDR2 is YYREEE (reference sequence). The CDR3 sequence is 12 residues long. Trimming stripped 7 bases from V and 0 bases from J, with 5 bases between. DNA for the CDR3: TGTGCCAGCGGTGATAGCAATCAGCCCCAGCATTTT. Its protein is CASGDSNQPQHF.

The genes are TRBV5-6 and TRBJ2-2; TRBD1 might be the D (5 bases). Trimming left V 3 bases short and J 5 bases short, with 14 bases between. The CDR3 extends over 15 amino acids. CDR1 is SGHDT, CDR2 YYEEEE, per germline. CDR3 loop: CASSSTARVTGELFF. CDR3 DNA sequence: TGTGCCAGCAGCTCAACTGCCAGGGTGACCGGGGAGCTGTTTTTT.

This clone was found many times. The chain carries TRBV21-1 and TRBJ1-1. TRBV21-1 is labeled a pseudogene. The CDR3 covers 13 residues. The CDR3 is CASSKDVGAEAFF. The CDR3 DNA reads as TGTGCCAGCAGCAAGGATGTGGGGGCTGAAGCTTTCTTT.

In its sample, this clone was seen a few times. The rearrangement links TRBV21-1 to TRBJ2-6. TRBV21-1 corresponds to a pseudogene. The CDR3 consists of 16 residues. The DNA for the CDR3 is TGTGCCAGCAGCGCCCACACTGGGACTGGGGCCAACGTCCTGACTTTC. Protein sequence: CASSAHTGTGANVLTF.

This clone was seen just once. The J gene is TRBJ2-3, the V gene TRBV4-1; D is ambiguous. Trimming pared 1 base from V and 0 bases from J, leaving 11 bases between. Germline loops: CDR1 MGHRA, CDR2 YSYEKL. There are 16 residues in the CDR3. The CDR3, as DNA: TGCGCCAGCAGCCAAGTAGATCTAATTAGCACAGATACGCAGTATTTT. Translating it yields CASSQVDLISTDTQYF.

The chain links TRBV29-1 to TRBJ2-1; 9 bases are shared with TRBD2. V trimming: 7 bases; J trimming: 7 bases; junction bases outside the gene matches: 11. CDR1 and CDR2 from the germline V gene are SQVTM and ANQGSEA. There are 14 residues in the CDR3. CDR3 in amino acids: CSGTGLATGNEQFF. For the CDR3, the DNA is TGCAGCGGGACGGGACTAGCCACCGGGAATGAGCAGTTCTTC.

The CDR3 region is CAISENRVRLFF. The DNA for the CDR3 is TGTGCCATCAGCGAGAACAGGGTGAGACTGTTTTTT. J is TRBJ1-4 and V is TRBV10-3; tentative D call: TRBD1 (6 bases). Germline V gene data show CDR1 as ENHRY and CDR2 as SYGVKD. The V gene lost 6 bases and the J gene lost 13 bases, with 15 bases spanning the gap. The CDR3 consists of 12 residues.

This chain joins TRBV5-1 and TRBJ1-1, with a possible D match to TRBD1 (6 bases). V was pared by 4 bases and J by 4 bases, with 17 bases between. CDR3 size: 15 residues. Germline loops: CDR1 SGHRS, CDR2 YFSETQ. The CDR3 DNA sequence: TGCGCCAGCAGCCCCCAGGGATCGACAGGCACTGAAGCTTTCTTT. As protein: CASSPQGSTGTEAFF. The complete variable domain, with remaining parts taken from reference TRBV5-1 and TRBJ1-1, reads KAGVTQTPRYLIKTRGQQVTLSCSPISGHRSVSWYQQTPGQGLQFLFEYFSETQRNKGNFPGRFSGRQFSNSRSEMNVSTLELGDSALYLCASSPQGSTGTEAFFGQGTRLTVV.

The rearrangement joins TRBV5-6 to TRBJ2-1; the D is unclear. Trimming shortened V by 4 bases and J by 5 bases, and 16 bases separated the two germline ends. The CDR3 extends over 15 amino acids. Looked up from germline, CDR1 is SGHDT and CDR2 is YYEEEE. DNA for the CDR3: TGTGCCAGCAGCCCACCAGGTAGAGTCCACAATGAGCAGTTCTTC. Its protein product is CASSPPGRVHNEQFF.

The chain recombines TRBV15 with TRBJ2-5, with TRBD1 matching 8 bases. Germline assignment: CDR1 LNHNV and CDR2 YYDKDF (reference sequence). This CDR3 has 14 residues. Germline trimming cut 6 bases from V and 5 bases from J; bases unmatched to any gene: 8. The chain's CDR3 is CATSPRTGLETQYF. In DNA, the CDR3 is TGTGCCACCAGTCCCCGGACAGGGCTGGAGACCCAGTACTTC.